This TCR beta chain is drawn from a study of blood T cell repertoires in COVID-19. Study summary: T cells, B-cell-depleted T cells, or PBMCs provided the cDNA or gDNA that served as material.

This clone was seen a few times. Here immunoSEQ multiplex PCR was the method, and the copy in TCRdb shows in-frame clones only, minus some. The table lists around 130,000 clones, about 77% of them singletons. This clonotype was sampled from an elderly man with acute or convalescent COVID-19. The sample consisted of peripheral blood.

CDR3 loop: CASSSTGTSVWGPGELFF. DNA of the CDR3: TGTGCCAGTAGTTCCACCGGGACTTCAGTGTGGGGTCCCGGGGAGCTGTTTTTT. This chain connects TRBV19 to TRBJ2-2; a weak D match, TRBD2 (6 bases). This CDR3 spans 18 amino acids. Per the germline V gene, CDR1 is LNHDA and CDR2 is SQIVND (reference sequence). Trimming shortened V by 5 bases and J by 6 bases, and 25 bases separated the two germline ends.